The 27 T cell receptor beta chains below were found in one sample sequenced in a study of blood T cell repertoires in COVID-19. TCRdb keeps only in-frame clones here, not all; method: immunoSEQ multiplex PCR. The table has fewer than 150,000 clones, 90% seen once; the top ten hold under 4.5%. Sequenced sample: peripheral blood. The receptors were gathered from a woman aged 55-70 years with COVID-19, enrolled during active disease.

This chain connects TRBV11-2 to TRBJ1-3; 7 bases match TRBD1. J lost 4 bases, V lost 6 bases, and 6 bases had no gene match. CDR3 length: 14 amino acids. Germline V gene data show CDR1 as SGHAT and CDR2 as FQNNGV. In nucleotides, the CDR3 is TGTGCCAGCAGACTACCGGGACAGGGAAACACCATATATTTT. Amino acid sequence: CASRLPGQGNTIYF. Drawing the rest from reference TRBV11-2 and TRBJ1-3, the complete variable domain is EAGVAQSPRYKIIEKRQSVAFWCNPISGHATLYWYQQILGQGPKLLIQFQNNGVVDDSQLPKDRFSAERLKGVDSTLKIQPAKLEDSAVYLCASRLPGQGNTIYFGEGSWLTVV.

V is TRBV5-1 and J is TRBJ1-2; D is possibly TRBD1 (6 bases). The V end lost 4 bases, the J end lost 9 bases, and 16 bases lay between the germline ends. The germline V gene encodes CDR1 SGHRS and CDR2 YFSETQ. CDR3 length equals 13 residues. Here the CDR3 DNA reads TGCGCCAGCAGCCCGGACAGCATCGGAAGCTACACCTTC. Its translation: CASSPDSIGSYTF.

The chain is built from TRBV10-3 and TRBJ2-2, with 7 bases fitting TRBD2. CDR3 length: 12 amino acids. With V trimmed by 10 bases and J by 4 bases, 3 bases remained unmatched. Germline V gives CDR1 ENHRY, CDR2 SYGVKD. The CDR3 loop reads CATAGVTGELFF. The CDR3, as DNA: TGTGCCACCGCGGGGGTCACCGGGGAGCTGTTTTTT.

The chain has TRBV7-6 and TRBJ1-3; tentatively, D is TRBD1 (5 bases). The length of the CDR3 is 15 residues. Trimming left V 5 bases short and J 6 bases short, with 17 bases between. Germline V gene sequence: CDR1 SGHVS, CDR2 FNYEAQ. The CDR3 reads CASSRARGTENTIYF. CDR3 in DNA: TGTGCCAGCAGCCGAGCCCGCGGGACGGAAAACACCATATATTTT.

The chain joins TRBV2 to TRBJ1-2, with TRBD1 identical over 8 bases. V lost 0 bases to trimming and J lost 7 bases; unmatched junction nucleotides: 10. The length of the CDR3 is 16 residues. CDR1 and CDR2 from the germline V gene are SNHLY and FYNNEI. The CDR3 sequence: CASSEAGQTGGSGYTF. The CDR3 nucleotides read TGTGCCAGCAGTGAAGCCGGACAAACAGGGGGTAGTGGCTACACCTTC.

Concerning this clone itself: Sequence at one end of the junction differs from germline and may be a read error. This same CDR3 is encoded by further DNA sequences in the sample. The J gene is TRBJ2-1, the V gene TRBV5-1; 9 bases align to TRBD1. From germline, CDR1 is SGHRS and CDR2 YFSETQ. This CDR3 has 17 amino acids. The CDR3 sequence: CASSLSPPGQGYNEQFF. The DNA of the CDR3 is TGTGCCAGCAGCTTGTCCCCCCCCGGACAGGGGTACAATGAGCAGTTCTTC.

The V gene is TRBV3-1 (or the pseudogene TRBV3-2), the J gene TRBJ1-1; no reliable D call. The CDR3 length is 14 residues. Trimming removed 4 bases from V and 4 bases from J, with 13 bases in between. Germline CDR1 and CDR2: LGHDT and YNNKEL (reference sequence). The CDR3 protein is CASSRRGDRTEAFF. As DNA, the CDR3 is TGTGCCAGCAGCCGGCGGGGAGATCGCACTGAAGCTTTCTTT.

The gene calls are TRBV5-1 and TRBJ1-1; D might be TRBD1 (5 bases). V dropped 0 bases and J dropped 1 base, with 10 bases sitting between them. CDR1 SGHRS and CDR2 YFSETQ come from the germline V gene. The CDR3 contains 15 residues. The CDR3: CASSLDPGQNTEAFF. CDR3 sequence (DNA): TGCGCCAGCAGCTTGGACCCAGGACAGAACACTGAAGCTTTCTTT.

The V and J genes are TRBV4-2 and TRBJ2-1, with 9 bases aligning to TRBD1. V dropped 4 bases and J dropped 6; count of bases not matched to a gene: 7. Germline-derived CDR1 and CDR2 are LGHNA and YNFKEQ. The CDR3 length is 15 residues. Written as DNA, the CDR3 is TGTGCCAGCAGCCCCCGGGACAGGGTGTCCAATGAGCAGTTCTTC. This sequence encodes CASSPRDRVSNEQFF.

CDR3 sequence (DNA): TGTGCCAGCTCCCGGGATACGGAAGGCTACACCTTC. Translation: CASSRDTEGYTF. The rearrangement uses TRBV18 and TRBJ1-2; D not resolved. The germline CDR1 and CDR2 sequences are KGHSH and LQKENI. Trimming removed 6 bases from V and 8 bases from J, with 13 bases in between. The CDR3 runs 12 residues.

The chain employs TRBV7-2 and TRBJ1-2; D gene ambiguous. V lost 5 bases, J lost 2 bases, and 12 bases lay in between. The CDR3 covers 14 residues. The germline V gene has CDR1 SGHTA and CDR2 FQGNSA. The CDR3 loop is CASSQGPGNYGYTF. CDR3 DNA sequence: TGTGCCAGCAGCCAAGGGCCGGGGAACTATGGCTACACCTTC. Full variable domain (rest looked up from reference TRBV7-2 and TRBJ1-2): GAGVSQSPSNKVTEKGKDVELRCDPISGHTALYWYRQSLGQGLEFLIYFQGNSAPDKSGLPSDRFSAERTGGSVSTLTIQRTQQEDSAVYLCASSQGPGNYGYTFGSGTRLTVV.

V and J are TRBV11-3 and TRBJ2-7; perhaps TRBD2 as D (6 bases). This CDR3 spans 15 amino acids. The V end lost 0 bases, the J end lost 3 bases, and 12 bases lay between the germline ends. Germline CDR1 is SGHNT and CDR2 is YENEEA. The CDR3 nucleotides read TGTGCCAGCAGCTTAGATTCAGGAGGGAACTACGAGCAGTACTTC. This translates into CASSLDSGGNYEQYF. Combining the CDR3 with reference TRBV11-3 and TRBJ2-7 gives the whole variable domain EAGVVQSPRYKIIEKKQPVAFWCNPISGHNTLYWYLQNLGQGPELLIRYENEEAVDDSQLPKDRFSAERLKGVDSTLKIQPAELGDSAVYLCASSLDSGGNYEQYFGPGTRLTVT.

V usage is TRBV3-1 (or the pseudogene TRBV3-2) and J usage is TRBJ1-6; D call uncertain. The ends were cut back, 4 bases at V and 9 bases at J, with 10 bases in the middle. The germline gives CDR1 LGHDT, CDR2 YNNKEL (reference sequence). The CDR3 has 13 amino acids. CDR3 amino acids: CASSPLESSPLHF. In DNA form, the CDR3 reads TGTGCCAGCAGCCCGTTAGAAAGTTCACCCCTCCACTTT.

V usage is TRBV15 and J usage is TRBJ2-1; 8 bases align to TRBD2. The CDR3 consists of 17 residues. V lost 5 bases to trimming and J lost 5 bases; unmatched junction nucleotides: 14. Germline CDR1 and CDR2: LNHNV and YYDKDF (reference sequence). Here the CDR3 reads CATSSRGGQDPNNEQFF. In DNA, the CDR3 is TGTGCCACCAGCTCTCGGGGGGGGCAGGACCCTAACAATGAGCAGTTCTTC.

CDR3 sequence: CASSQGAGQGPGELFF. As DNA, the CDR3 is TGTGCCAGCAGCCAAGGCGCGGGACAGGGCCCCGGGGAGCTGTTTTTT. This chain connects TRBV4-2 to TRBJ2-2; 9 nucleotides agree with TRBD1. Per germline, CDR1 LGHNA and CDR2 YNFKEQ. The CDR3 covers 16 residues. V lost 1 base, J lost 6 bases, and 6 bases stayed unmatched.

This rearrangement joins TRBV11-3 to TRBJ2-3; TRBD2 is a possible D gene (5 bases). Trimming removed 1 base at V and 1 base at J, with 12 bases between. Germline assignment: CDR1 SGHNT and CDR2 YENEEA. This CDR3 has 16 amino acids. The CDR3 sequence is CASSLGASPRTDTQYF. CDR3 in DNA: TGTGCCAGCAGCTTAGGGGCTAGCCCCCGCACAGATACGCAGTATTTT.

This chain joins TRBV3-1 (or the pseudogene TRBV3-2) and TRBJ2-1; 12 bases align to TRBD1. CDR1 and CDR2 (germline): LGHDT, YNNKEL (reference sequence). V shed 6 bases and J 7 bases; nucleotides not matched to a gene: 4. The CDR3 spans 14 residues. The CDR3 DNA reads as TGTGCCAGCAGGGGACAGGGGGCGGAGAATGAGCAGTTCTTC. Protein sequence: CASRGQGAENEQFF.

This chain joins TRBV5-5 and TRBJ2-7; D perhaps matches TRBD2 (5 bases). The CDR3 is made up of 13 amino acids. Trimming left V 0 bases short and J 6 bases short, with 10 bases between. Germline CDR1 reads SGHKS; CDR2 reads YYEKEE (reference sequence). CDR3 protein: CASSLVPGFEQYF. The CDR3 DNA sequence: TGTGCCAGCAGCTTGGTCCCGGGGTTCGAGCAGTACTTC.

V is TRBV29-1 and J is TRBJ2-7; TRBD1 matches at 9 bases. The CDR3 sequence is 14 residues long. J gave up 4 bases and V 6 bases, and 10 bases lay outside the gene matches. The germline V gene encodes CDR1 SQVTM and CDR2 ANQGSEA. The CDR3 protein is CSVGPGQGRYEQYF. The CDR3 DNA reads TGCAGCGTGGGACCGGGACAGGGTCGGTACGAGCAGTACTTC.

CDR3 in amino acids: CASSENSGGGNTGELFF. CDR3 DNA: TGCGCCAGCAGCGAGAATAGCGGGGGGGGAAACACCGGGGAGCTGTTTTTT. The rearrangement links TRBV4-3 to TRBJ2-2, with 11 bases fitting TRBD2. CDR3 size: 17 residues. Germline loops: CDR1 LGHNA, CDR2 YSLEER. V dropped 5 bases and J dropped 2; count of bases not matched to a gene: 7.

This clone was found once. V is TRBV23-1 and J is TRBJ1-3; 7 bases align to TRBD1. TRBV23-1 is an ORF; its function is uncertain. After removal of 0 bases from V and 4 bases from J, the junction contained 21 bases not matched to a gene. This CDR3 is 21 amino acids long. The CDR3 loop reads CASSQSAPPSLGQASGNTIYF. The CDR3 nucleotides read TGCGCCAGCAGTCAATCTGCCCCGCCCTCTCTAGGACAGGCATCCGGAAACACCATATATTTT.

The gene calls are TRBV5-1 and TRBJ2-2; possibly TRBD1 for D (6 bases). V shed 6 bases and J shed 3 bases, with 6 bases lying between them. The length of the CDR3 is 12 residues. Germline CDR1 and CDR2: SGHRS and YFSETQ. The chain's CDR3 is CASNRDTGELFF. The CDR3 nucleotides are TGCGCCAGCAACAGGGACACCGGGGAGCTGTTTTTT.

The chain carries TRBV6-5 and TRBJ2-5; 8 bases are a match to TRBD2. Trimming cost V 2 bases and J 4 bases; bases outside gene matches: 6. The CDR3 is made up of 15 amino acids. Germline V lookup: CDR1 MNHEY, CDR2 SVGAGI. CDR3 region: CASSYRLAGLETQYF. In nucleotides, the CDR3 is TGTGCCAGCAGTTACAGGCTAGCGGGCCTAGAGACCCAGTACTTC.

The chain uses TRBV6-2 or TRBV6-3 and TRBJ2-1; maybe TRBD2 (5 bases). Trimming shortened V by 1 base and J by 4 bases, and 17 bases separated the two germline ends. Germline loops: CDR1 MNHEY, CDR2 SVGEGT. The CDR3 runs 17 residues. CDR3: CASSYLTGERVYNEQFF. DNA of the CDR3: TGTGCCAGCAGTTACTTAACCGGGGAGAGGGTGTACAATGAGCAGTTCTTC.

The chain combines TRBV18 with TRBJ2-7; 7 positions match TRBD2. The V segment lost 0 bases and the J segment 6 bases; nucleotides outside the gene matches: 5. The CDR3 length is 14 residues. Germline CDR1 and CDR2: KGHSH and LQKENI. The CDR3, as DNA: TGTGCCAGCTCACCACCGACACTAGCGCGCGAGCAGTACTTC. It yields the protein CASSPPTLAREQYF.

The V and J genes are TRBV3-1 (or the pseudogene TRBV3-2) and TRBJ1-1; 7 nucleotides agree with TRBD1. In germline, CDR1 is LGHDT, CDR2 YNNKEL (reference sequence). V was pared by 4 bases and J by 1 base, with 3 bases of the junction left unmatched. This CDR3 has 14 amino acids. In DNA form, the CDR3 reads TGTGCCAGCAGCCCGGGACAGCCGAACACTGAAGCTTTCTTT. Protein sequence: CASSPGQPNTEAFF.

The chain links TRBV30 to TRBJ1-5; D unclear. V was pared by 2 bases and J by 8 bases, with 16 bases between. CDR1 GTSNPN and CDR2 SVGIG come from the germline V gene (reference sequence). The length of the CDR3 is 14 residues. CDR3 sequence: CAWSTGRAWEPQHF. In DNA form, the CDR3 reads TGTGCCTGGAGTACCGGGAGGGCCTGGGAGCCCCAGCATTTT.